This T cell receptor (beta chain) was obtained from a study of blood T cell repertoires in COVID-19. Germline CDR1 is SGHAT and CDR2 is FQNNGV. V was pared by 5 bases and J by 1 base, with 6 bases of the junction left unmatched. CDR3 length: 15 amino acids. Original processing notes: Nucleated cell counts were estimated from reference gene primer amplification. Assay: immunoSEQ multiplex PCR; the TCRdb copy retains only in-frame clones and omits some. V, J and clone size derive from that table, while D and trimming were established from the DNA sequence. Here the sample spans around 100,000 clones, more than 75% being singletons.

This rearrangement joins TRBV11-2 to TRBJ2-3, with 7 nucleotides matching TRBD2. The receptor was isolated from a man in his forties with acute or convalescent COVID-19. The sequenced material came from peripheral blood. For the CDR3, the DNA is TGTGCCAGCAGCCGTCGGGACTATGGCACAGATACGCAGTATTTT. Translation: CASSRRDYGTDTQYF.